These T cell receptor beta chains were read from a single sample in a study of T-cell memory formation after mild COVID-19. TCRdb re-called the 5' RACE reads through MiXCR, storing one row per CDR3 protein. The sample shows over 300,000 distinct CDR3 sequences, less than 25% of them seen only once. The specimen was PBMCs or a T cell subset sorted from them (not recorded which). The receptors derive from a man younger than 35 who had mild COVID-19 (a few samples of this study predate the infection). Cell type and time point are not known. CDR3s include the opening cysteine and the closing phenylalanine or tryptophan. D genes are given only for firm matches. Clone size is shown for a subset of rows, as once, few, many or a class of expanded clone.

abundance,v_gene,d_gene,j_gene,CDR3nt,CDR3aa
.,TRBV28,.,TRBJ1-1,TGTGCCAGCAGTTTATCCCTCGGACTCATCCCGGCAGCTTTCTTT,CASSLSLGLIPAAFF
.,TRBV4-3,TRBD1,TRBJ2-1,TGCGCCAGCAGCCAAGATAGCGGGACAGGGGGATACAATGAGCAGTTCTTC,CASSQDSGTGGYNEQFF
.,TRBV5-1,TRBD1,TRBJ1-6,TGCGCCAGCAGCTTGGCCCCCCAGGGGGCAAACTCACCCCTCCACTTT,CASSLAPQGANSPLHF
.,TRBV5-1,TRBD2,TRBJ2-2,TGCGCCAGCAGCTCGCGGGGGGGCCGGTCCGGGGAGCTGTTTTTT,CASSSRGGRSGELFF
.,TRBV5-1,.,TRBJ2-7,TGCGCCAGCAAAAAGAACAGCTACGAGCAGTACTTC,CASKKNSYEQYF
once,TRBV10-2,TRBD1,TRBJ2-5,TGCGCCAGCAGCTCCCGGGGACAGGCTCAAGAGACCCAGTACTTC,CASSSRGQAQETQYF
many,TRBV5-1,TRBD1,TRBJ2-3,TGTGCCAGCAGCCGGGGACAGGGCACAGATACGCAGTATTTT,CASSRGQGTDTQYF
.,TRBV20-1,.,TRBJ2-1,TGCAGTGCTAGTAGACCTAAGCGGATCTCCTACAATGAGCAGTTCTTC,CSASRPKRISYNEQFF
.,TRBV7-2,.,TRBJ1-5,TGTGCCAGCAGCTTAGGGGCAGTGACTCAGCCCCAGCATTTT,CASSLGAVTQPQHF
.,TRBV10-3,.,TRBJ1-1,TGTGCCATCAGTGGCGACAGAGAAGCTTTCTTT,CAISGDREAFF
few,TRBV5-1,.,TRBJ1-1,TGCGCCAGCAGCTTCATGGGGCATGGCACTGAAGCTTTCTTT,CASSFMGHGTEAFF
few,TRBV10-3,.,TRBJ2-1,TGTGCCATCAGTGACACCCCGACTGGATACAATGAGCAGTTCTTC,CAISDTPTGYNEQFF
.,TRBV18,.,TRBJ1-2,TGTGCCAGCTCACCACCCAACACAGCTAACTATGGCTACACCTTC,CASSPPNTANYGYTF
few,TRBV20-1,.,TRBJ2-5,TGCAGTGCTACAGGGGTGGAGACCCAGTACTTC,CSATGVETQYF
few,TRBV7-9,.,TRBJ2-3,TGTGCCAGCACCCAGCCGGCAGATACGCAGTATTTT,CASTQPADTQYF
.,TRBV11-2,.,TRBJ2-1,TGTGCCAGCGTTGAGCATCCCTACAATGAGCAGTTCTTC,CASVEHPYNEQFF